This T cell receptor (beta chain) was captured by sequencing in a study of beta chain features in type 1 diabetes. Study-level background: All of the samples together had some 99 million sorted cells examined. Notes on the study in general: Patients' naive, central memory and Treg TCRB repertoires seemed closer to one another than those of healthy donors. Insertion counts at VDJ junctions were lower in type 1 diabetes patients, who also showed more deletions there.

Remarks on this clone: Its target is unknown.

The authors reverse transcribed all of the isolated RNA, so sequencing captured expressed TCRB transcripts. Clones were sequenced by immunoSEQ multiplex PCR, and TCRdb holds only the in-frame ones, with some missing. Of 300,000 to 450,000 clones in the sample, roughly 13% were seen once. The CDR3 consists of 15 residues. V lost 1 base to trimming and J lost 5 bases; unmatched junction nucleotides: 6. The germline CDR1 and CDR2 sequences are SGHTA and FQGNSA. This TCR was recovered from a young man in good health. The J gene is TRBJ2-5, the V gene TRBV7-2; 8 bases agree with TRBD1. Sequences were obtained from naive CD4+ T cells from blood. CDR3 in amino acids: CASSLVGQVVETQYF. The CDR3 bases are TGTGCCAGCAGCTTAGTGGGACAGGTGGTGGAGACCCAGTACTTC.